This is a list of T cell receptor beta chains from one sample in a study of OX40 agonist ivuxolimab in advanced cancers. The table came from immunoSEQ multiplex PCR; TCRdb's copy has only in-frame clones and leaves some out. The data hold tens of thousands of clones, with 84% observed a single time. This specimen consisted of CD4+ or CD8+ T cells sorted from blood, obtained in a trial of the OX40 agonist ivuxolimab. Receptors originate from an adult with an advanced solid tumor such as melanoma, head and neck, liver or kidney cancer. The CDR3 runs from the conserved cysteine through the conserved F or W. Fields, in order: D gene, V gene, CDR3 length, J gene, clone size, CDR3 protein, CDR3 DNA. A D gene is named only where the DNA matches it firmly. Rows may omit the clone size; those that give it use once, few, many or a size class.

d_call: .; v_call: TRBV9; cdr3_length: 14; j_call: TRBJ2-3; clone_size: .; cdr3_aa: CASSVASRADTQYF; cdr3_nt: TGTGCCAGCAGCGTAGCTAGCCGGGCAGATACGCAGTATTTT
d_call: .; v_call: TRBV28; cdr3_length: 14; j_call: TRBJ2-2; clone_size: .; cdr3_aa: CASSFEGNTGELFF; cdr3_nt: TGTGCCAGCAGTTTCGAGGGTAACACCGGGGAGCTGTTTTTT
d_call: .; v_call: TRBV28; cdr3_length: 12; j_call: TRBJ2-7; clone_size: .; cdr3_aa: CASRYKAYEQYF; cdr3_nt: TGTGCCAGCAGATACAAAGCCTACGAGCAGTACTTC
d_call: .; v_call: TRBV15; cdr3_length: 16; j_call: TRBJ2-7; clone_size: .; cdr3_aa: CATSRDERVTSYEQYF; cdr3_nt: TGTGCCACCAGCAGAGATGAGAGGGTGACCTCGTACGAGCAGTACTTC
d_call: .; v_call: TRBV19; cdr3_length: 14; j_call: TRBJ1-6; clone_size: few; cdr3_aa: CASSIRGNNSPLHF; cdr3_nt: TGTGCCAGTAGTATCCGGGGTAATAATTCACCCCTCCACTTT
d_call: .; v_call: TRBV7-8; cdr3_length: 17; j_call: TRBJ1-6; clone_size: .; cdr3_aa: CASSFLSVGTVNSPLHF; cdr3_nt: TGTGCCAGCAGCTTCCTCTCAGTCGGGACGGTTAATTCACCCCTCCACTTT
d_call: .; v_call: TRBV7-3; cdr3_length: 13; j_call: TRBJ1-1; clone_size: .; cdr3_aa: CASSYGENTEAFF; cdr3_nt: TGTGCCAGCAGCTATGGAGAGAACACTGAAGCTTTCTTT
d_call: TRBD1; v_call: TRBV5-1; cdr3_length: 16; j_call: TRBJ2-2; clone_size: .; cdr3_aa: CASSWGQGFNTGELFF; cdr3_nt: TGCGCCAGCAGCTGGGGACAGGGGTTTAACACCGGGGAGCTGTTTTTT
d_call: .; v_call: TRBV7-3; cdr3_length: 15; j_call: TRBJ2-1; clone_size: few; cdr3_aa: CASSLLSGSYNEQFF; cdr3_nt: TGTGCCAGCAGCTTACTCAGCGGTTCCTACAATGAGCAGTTCTTC
d_call: TRBD1; v_call: TRBV6-1; cdr3_length: 13; j_call: TRBJ1-2; clone_size: .; cdr3_aa: CASRADRASGYTF; cdr3_nt: TGTGCCAGCAGAGCGGACAGGGCCAGTGGCTACACCTTC
d_call: TRBD1; v_call: TRBV4-1; cdr3_length: 15; j_call: TRBJ1-1; clone_size: .; cdr3_aa: CASSQIGTGGTEAFF; cdr3_nt: TGCGCCAGCAGCCAAATCGGAACAGGGGGTACTGAAGCTTTCTTT
d_call: TRBD2; v_call: TRBV7-2; cdr3_length: 13; j_call: TRBJ2-1; clone_size: .; cdr3_aa: CASSRDYYNEQFF; cdr3_nt: TGTGCCAGCAGCCGGGACTACTACAATGAGCAGTTCTTC
d_call: TRBD2; v_call: TRBV6-1; cdr3_length: 16; j_call: TRBJ2-1; clone_size: .; cdr3_aa: CASSGLAGTQKAEQFF; cdr3_nt: TGTGCCAGCAGTGGACTAGCCGGGACGCAAAAGGCTGAGCAGTTCTTC
d_call: .; v_call: TRBV27; cdr3_length: 17; j_call: TRBJ1-1; clone_size: .; cdr3_aa: CASKLSGGAGTNTEAFF; cdr3_nt: TGTGCCAGCAAATTGTCTGGGGGGGCAGGCACGAACACTGAAGCTTTCTTT
d_call: .; v_call: TRBV5-1; cdr3_length: 11; j_call: TRBJ2-1; clone_size: .; cdr3_aa: CASSRENEQFF; cdr3_nt: TGCGCCAGCAGCCGGGAGAATGAGCAGTTCTTC
d_call: TRBD2; v_call: TRBV4-3; cdr3_length: 15; j_call: TRBJ2-1; clone_size: few; cdr3_aa: CASSPLVLAGNEQFF; cdr3_nt: TGCGCCAGCAGCCCCCTGGTACTAGCGGGCAATGAGCAGTTCTTC
d_call: TRBD2; v_call: TRBV2; cdr3_length: 16; j_call: TRBJ2-3; clone_size: .; cdr3_aa: CASTSGLAGGTDTQYF; cdr3_nt: TGTGCCAGCACCTCGGGGCTAGCGGGGGGCACAGATACGCAGTATTTT
d_call: .; v_call: TRBV4-1; cdr3_length: 13; j_call: TRBJ1-5; clone_size: .; cdr3_aa: CASRSSLNQPQHF; cdr3_nt: TGCGCCAGCAGGTCCTCCCTTAATCAGCCCCAGCATTTT
d_call: TRBD2; v_call: TRBV6-5; cdr3_length: 13; j_call: TRBJ2-2; clone_size: once; cdr3_aa: CASGTTYTGELFF; cdr3_nt: TGTGCCAGCGGGACTACCTACACCGGGGAGCTGTTTTTT
d_call: .; v_call: TRBV9; cdr3_length: 15; j_call: TRBJ1-2; clone_size: .; cdr3_aa: CASSVGTRGFHGYTF; cdr3_nt: TGTGCCAGCAGCGTAGGTACAAGGGGGTTTCATGGCTACACCTTC
d_call: TRBD1; v_call: TRBV5-1; cdr3_length: 15; j_call: TRBJ1-2; clone_size: .; cdr3_aa: CASSTGTGLEFGYTF; cdr3_nt: TGCGCCAGCAGCACGGGGACAGGACTAGAATTCGGCTACACCTTC
d_call: .; v_call: TRBV27; cdr3_length: 15; j_call: TRBJ1-4; clone_size: .; cdr3_aa: CASSDLGKTVEKLFF; cdr3_nt: TGTGCCAGCAGTGACCTAGGGAAAACGGTTGAAAAACTGTTTTTT
d_call: .; v_call: TRBV10-3; cdr3_length: 12; j_call: TRBJ1-1; clone_size: .; cdr3_aa: CAISSPNTEAFF; cdr3_nt: TGTGCCATCAGTTCTCCGAACACTGAAGCTTTCTTT
d_call: .; v_call: TRBV4-2; cdr3_length: 19; j_call: TRBJ1-5; clone_size: .; cdr3_aa: CASSQNAPQPGYSNQPQHF; cdr3_nt: TGTGCCAGCAGCCAAAATGCCCCCCAGCCGGGTTATAGCAATCAGCCCCAGCATTTT
d_call: TRBD1; v_call: TRBV6-5; cdr3_length: 13; j_call: TRBJ1-1; clone_size: once; cdr3_aa: CASRSRGRGKAFF; cdr3_nt: TGTGCCAGCAGGTCGAGGGGCAGGGGGAAAGCTTTCTTT
d_call: TRBD1; v_call: TRBV2; cdr3_length: 15; j_call: TRBJ2-2; clone_size: .; cdr3_aa: CASKTVTGGTGELFF; cdr3_nt: TGTGCCAGCAAAACTGTGACAGGGGGAACCGGGGAGCTGTTTTTT
d_call: .; v_call: TRBV11-1; cdr3_length: 14; j_call: TRBJ1-1; clone_size: .; cdr3_aa: CASSYTTGGTEAFF; cdr3_nt: TGTGCCAGCAGCTACACAACGGGAGGGACTGAAGCTTTCTTT
d_call: .; v_call: TRBV10-3; cdr3_length: 15; j_call: TRBJ1-6; clone_size: .; cdr3_aa: CAIRPEGSYNSPLHF; cdr3_nt: TGTGCCATCAGGCCTGAGGGCTCCTATAATTCACCCCTCCACTTT
d_call: .; v_call: TRBV28; cdr3_length: 15; j_call: TRBJ1-5; clone_size: few; cdr3_aa: CASSAHGQLNQPQHF; cdr3_nt: TGTGCCAGCAGTGCCCACGGACAGCTTAATCAGCCCCAGCATTTT
d_call: TRBD1; v_call: TRBV19; cdr3_length: 16; j_call: TRBJ1-4; clone_size: few; cdr3_aa: CASRRGQGAANEKLFF; cdr3_nt: TGTGCCAGTAGGAGAGGACAGGGGGCAGCGAATGAAAAACTGTTTTTT
d_call: .; v_call: TRBV15; cdr3_length: 20; j_call: TRBJ1-5; clone_size: .; cdr3_aa: CATSRDKAANKGEGNQPQHF; cdr3_nt: TGTGCCACCAGCAGAGATAAAGCGGCCAACAAGGGTGAGGGAAATCAGCCCCAGCATTTT
d_call: .; v_call: TRBV5-1; cdr3_length: 14; j_call: TRBJ2-7; clone_size: .; cdr3_aa: CASSMGPNSYEQYF; cdr3_nt: TGCGCCAGCAGCATGGGACCAAACTCCTACGAGCAGTACTTC
d_call: .; v_call: TRBV10-3; cdr3_length: 12; j_call: TRBJ2-3; clone_size: .; cdr3_aa: CAIAPRTDTQYF; cdr3_nt: TGTGCCATCGCGCCCCGCACAGATACGCAGTATTTT
d_call: .; v_call: TRBV7-9; cdr3_length: 14; j_call: TRBJ1-6; clone_size: .; cdr3_aa: CASSTTGSNSPLHF; cdr3_nt: TGTGCCAGCAGCACAACAGGGAGCAATTCACCCCTCCACTTT
d_call: .; v_call: TRBV30; cdr3_length: 14; j_call: TRBJ2-2; clone_size: .; cdr3_aa: CALLSGSGTGELFF; cdr3_nt: TGTGCCTTATTATCGGGGTCCGGCACCGGGGAGCTGTTTTTT
d_call: .; v_call: TRBV30; cdr3_length: 14; j_call: TRBJ1-5; clone_size: .; cdr3_aa: CAWSVRPNGQPQHF; cdr3_nt: TGTGCCTGGAGTGTACGACCCAACGGGCAGCCCCAGCATTTT
d_call: .; v_call: TRBV2; cdr3_length: 16; j_call: TRBJ1-4; clone_size: .; cdr3_aa: CASILMGGLSNEKLFF; cdr3_nt: TGTGCCAGCATCCTTATGGGGGGCCTCTCTAATGAAAAACTGTTTTTT
d_call: TRBD1; v_call: TRBV5-1; cdr3_length: 18; j_call: TRBJ2-1; clone_size: .; cdr3_aa: CASSLDTDRGLGNNEQFF; cdr3_nt: TGCGCCAGCAGCTTGGATACGGACAGGGGGCTAGGAAACAATGAGCAGTTCTTC
d_call: TRBD2; v_call: TRBV4-3; cdr3_length: 19; j_call: TRBJ2-6; clone_size: .; cdr3_aa: CASSQDPGTTFSGANVLTF; cdr3_nt: TGCGCCAGCAGCCAAGATCCCGGGACTACCTTCTCTGGGGCCAACGTCCTGACTTTC
d_call: .; v_call: TRBV4-2; cdr3_length: 14; j_call: TRBJ2-5; clone_size: once; cdr3_aa: CASSNRDYQETQYF; cdr3_nt: TGTGCCAGCAGCAACCGGGACTACCAAGAGACCCAGTACTTC
d_call: TRBD2; v_call: TRBV12-5; cdr3_length: 19; j_call: TRBJ2-5; clone_size: .; cdr3_aa: CASGLVDGSGGPYRETQYF; cdr3_nt: TGTGCTAGTGGTTTGGTAGACGGTAGCGGGGGTCCTTACCGTGAGACCCAGTACTTC
d_call: .; v_call: TRBV7-9; cdr3_length: 14; j_call: TRBJ1-5; clone_size: few; cdr3_aa: CASSLEQSNQPQHF; cdr3_nt: TGTGCCAGCAGCTTAGAGCAGAGCAATCAGCCCCAGCATTTT
d_call: .; v_call: TRBV29-1; cdr3_length: 12; j_call: TRBJ1-1; clone_size: .; cdr3_aa: CSVRTVDTEAFF; cdr3_nt: TGCAGCGTCCGTACGGTGGATACTGAAGCTTTCTTT